A selection of T cell receptor beta chains follows, all from one sample in a study of blood T cell repertoires in COVID-19. Profiled with immunoSEQ multiplex PCR; TCRdb holds only in-frame clones, not every one. The table includes about 230,000 clones, around four fifths detected once. The specimen was peripheral blood. The receptors come from a woman aged 65 to 85 with active or convalescent COVID-19. CDR3s include the opening cysteine and the closing phenylalanine or tryptophan. A D gene is named only where the DNA matches it firmly. Where a row states a size, it is once, few, many or the class of an expanded clone; other rows omit it.

DNA: TGCGCCAGCAGCTTAAATCAGGGGAATGAAAAACTGTTTTTT
CDR3: CASSLNQGNEKLFF
size: few
V: TRBV5-1
length: 14
J: TRBJ1-4
D: .

DNA: TGTGCCAGCTCTACGGCCAGCGGGGGGGCCTCAACCCAGTACTTC
CDR3: CASSTASGGASTQYF
size: once
V: TRBV18
length: 15
J: TRBJ2-5
D: TRBD2

DNA: TGTGCCAGCAGCTTGCTAGCGGATTACGAGCAGTACTTC
CDR3: CASSLLADYEQYF
size: .
V: TRBV7-9
length: 13
J: TRBJ2-7
D: TRBD2

DNA: TGTGCCAGCAACCCAGACAGGGAAGAGACCCAGTACTTC
CDR3: CASNPDREETQYF
size: few
V: TRBV6-2/TRBV6-3
length: 13
J: TRBJ2-5
D: TRBD1

DNA: TGTGCCATCAGTGCCAGGCGGGATACCTACGAGCAGTACTTC
CDR3: CAISARRDTYEQYF
size: .
V: TRBV10-3
length: 14
J: TRBJ2-7
D: .

DNA: TGTGCCTGGAGTGTTCTGGACAGGGGATTTGGCGGGGAGCTGTTTTTT
CDR3: CAWSVLDRGFGGELFF
size: .
V: TRBV30
length: 16
J: TRBJ2-2
D: TRBD1

DNA: TGCAGCGCCTGCAGGGACAGGGGGCTGAGTGGCTACACCTTC
CDR3: CSACRDRGLSGYTF
size: .
V: TRBV29-1
length: 14
J: TRBJ1-2
D: TRBD1

DNA: TGTGCCAGCCACAGCTCTGGGGGAGGCCTGAGCTTC
CDR3: CASHSSGGGLSF
size: .
V: TRBV12-3/TRBV12-4
length: 12
J: TRBJ2-7
D: .

DNA: TGCGCCAGCAGTGAGTCGACCCTAGCGGGAGGGTTGAAAGAGCAGTTCTTC
CDR3: CASSESTLAGGLKEQFF
size: .
V: TRBV10-1
length: 17
J: TRBJ2-1
D: TRBD2

DNA: TGTGCCAGCAGCCAAGCTAACCGGGAGCTGTTTTTT
CDR3: CASSQANRELFF
size: .
V: TRBV3-1/TRBV3-2
length: 12
J: TRBJ2-2
D: .

DNA: TGTGCCAGCAGCCCTAGTAGGGGAACTAACTATGGCTACACCTTC
CDR3: CASSPSRGTNYGYTF
size: .
V: TRBV7-8
length: 15
J: TRBJ1-2
D: .

DNA: TGTGCCAGCAGCTTGGCTCCCCGGAAGGCGGCCTACGAGCAGTACTTC
CDR3: CASSLAPRKAAYEQYF
size: many
V: TRBV5-4
length: 16
J: TRBJ2-7
D: .

DNA: TGTGCCAGCAGCGCGCGGAGCGGGAGTAACACAGATACGCAGTATTTT
CDR3: CASSARSGSNTDTQYF
size: .
V: TRBV9
length: 16
J: TRBJ2-3
D: TRBD2

DNA: TGTGCCAGCCATGACAGGGTGAGGAATCAGCCCCAGCATTTT
CDR3: CASHDRVRNQPQHF
size: .
V: TRBV19
length: 14
J: TRBJ1-5
D: TRBD1

DNA: TGTGCCAGCAACCGGGACAGTGCGGCAGATACGCAGTATTTT
CDR3: CASNRDSAADTQYF
size: .
V: TRBV27
length: 14
J: TRBJ2-3
D: TRBD1

DNA: TGTGCCAGCAGCCTCCAGGGGGTGGGCGGAACCCTCGGCGAGCAGTACTTC
CDR3: CASSLQGVGGTLGEQYF
size: .
V: TRBV4-2
length: 17
J: TRBJ2-7
D: TRBD1

DNA: TGTGCCATCAGTGACCACAGGGGCCAAGAGACCCAGTACTTC
CDR3: CAISDHRGQETQYF
size: .
V: TRBV10-3
length: 14
J: TRBJ2-5
D: TRBD1

DNA: TGCAGTGCTAGTGGGACTATAGAGACCCAGTACTTC
CDR3: CSASGTIETQYF
size: .
V: TRBV20-1
length: 12
J: TRBJ2-5
D: TRBD2

DNA: TGTGCCAGCAGCCAAAGGGGAGGGGAGCAGTACTTC
CDR3: CASSQRGGEQYF
size: .
V: TRBV3-1/TRBV3-2
length: 12
J: TRBJ2-7
D: TRBD2

DNA: TGTGCCAGCAGCCAAGATCAAGACAGGACCGCTGGAAACACCATATATTTT
CDR3: CASSQDQDRTAGNTIYF
size: .
V: TRBV4-2
length: 17
J: TRBJ1-3
D: .

DNA: TGTGCCAGCAGCTTAGCTCGGGTCTCTGGAAACACCATATATTTT
CDR3: CASSLARVSGNTIYF
size: few
V: TRBV7-9
length: 15
J: TRBJ1-3
D: .

DNA: TGTGCCAGCAGCTACCAGGGGAATGAGCAGTTCTTC
CDR3: CASSYQGNEQFF
size: .
V: TRBV7-2
length: 12
J: TRBJ2-1
D: .

DNA: TGTGCCAGCAGCCCTGTCCCGACCGGGGAGCTGTTTTTT
CDR3: CASSPVPTGELFF
size: .
V: TRBV5-5
length: 13
J: TRBJ2-2
D: .

DNA: TGTGCCACCAGCAGAAAAGTACAGGGGTACAATCAGCCCCAGCATTTT
CDR3: CATSRKVQGYNQPQHF
size: .
V: TRBV15
length: 16
J: TRBJ1-5
D: TRBD1

DNA: TGTGCCACCAGCAGAGCCGGGCCTTCCGCGGGCGACACCGGGGAGCTGTTTTTT
CDR3: CATSRAGPSAGDTGELFF
size: .
V: TRBV15
length: 18
J: TRBJ2-2
D: .

DNA: TGTGCCAGCAGCTTGGGTAGTCTAGCAGAAGAGACCCAGTACTTC
CDR3: CASSLGSLAEETQYF
size: .
V: TRBV5-8
length: 15
J: TRBJ2-5
D: .

DNA: TGTGCCAGCAGCCCCTCTGACGGAGGCGGGGGAGAGCAGTACTTC
CDR3: CASSPSDGGGGEQYF
size: .
V: TRBV3-1/TRBV3-2
length: 15
J: TRBJ2-7
D: TRBD2

DNA: TGCGCCAGCAGCCATATTACACGGACAGGGGGTAATGGGAATGAAAAACTGTTTTTT
CDR3: CASSHITRTGGNGNEKLFF
size: .
V: TRBV4-1
length: 19
J: TRBJ1-4
D: TRBD1

DNA: TGCGCCAGCAGTGCGGGACAGGGGGCATATGAAAAACTGTTTTTT
CDR3: CASSAGQGAYEKLFF
size: .
V: TRBV10-2
length: 15
J: TRBJ1-4
D: TRBD1

DNA: TGTGCCAGCAGCTACGACAGCCCCAGGAATGAAAAACTGTTTTTT
CDR3: CASSYDSPRNEKLFF
size: once
V: TRBV2
length: 15
J: TRBJ1-4
D: .

DNA: TGCGCCAGCAGCTTGGGGCAGTCCCTAGATACGCAGTATTTT
CDR3: CASSLGQSLDTQYF
size: .
V: TRBV5-1
length: 14
J: TRBJ2-3
D: .

DNA: TGTGCCAGCAGTGAAGTGGGACAGCTGACCGGGGAGCTGTTTTTT
CDR3: CASSEVGQLTGELFF
size: many
V: TRBV2
length: 15
J: TRBJ2-2
D: TRBD1

DNA: TGCGCCAGCAGCTTGGAGGGCGGGGGACCCTACGAGCAGTACTTC
CDR3: CASSLEGGGPYEQYF
size: .
V: TRBV5-1
length: 15
J: TRBJ2-7
D: TRBD2

DNA: TGTGCCAGCAGCCCTGGACAGGGGAACTATGGCTACACCTTC
CDR3: CASSPGQGNYGYTF
size: .
V: TRBV3-1/TRBV3-2
length: 14
J: TRBJ1-2
D: TRBD1

DNA: TGTGCTAGTGGTTTGGTATCGGGGGGTGAGCAGTTCTTC
CDR3: CASGLVSGGEQFF
size: .
V: TRBV12-5
length: 13
J: TRBJ2-1
D: TRBD2

DNA: TGTGCCTGGAGTTGGAGCAATTCACCCCTCCACTTT
CDR3: CAWSWSNSPLHF
size: .
V: TRBV30
length: 12
J: TRBJ1-6
D: .

DNA: TGTGCCAGCAGCTTGGGCGCCGGGACACGTACCGGGGAGCTGTTTTTT
CDR3: CASSLGAGTRTGELFF
size: .
V: TRBV7-9
length: 16
J: TRBJ2-2
D: .

DNA: TGTGCCAGCAGCCAAGTCCCAGGGGGCTTGAATGAGCAGTTCTTC
CDR3: CASSQVPGGLNEQFF
size: once
V: TRBV3-1/TRBV3-2
length: 15
J: TRBJ2-1
D: TRBD1

DNA: TGTGCCAGCAGCTTACAGGGAATCTCTGGAAACACCATATATTTT
CDR3: CASSLQGISGNTIYF
size: .
V: TRBV7-2
length: 15
J: TRBJ1-3
D: .

DNA: TGTGCCAGTAAACCGGGTAGCGGGGGGTCAACCGGGGAGCTGTTTTTT
CDR3: CASKPGSGGSTGELFF
size: .
V: TRBV19
length: 16
J: TRBJ2-2
D: TRBD2

DNA: TGTGCCAGCCGCCCGGACAGGGGGTATAGCTACAATGAGCAGTTCTTC
CDR3: CASRPDRGYSYNEQFF
size: .
V: TRBV2
length: 16
J: TRBJ2-1
D: TRBD1

DNA: TGTGCCAGCAGCTCCCAGGGCTTCCTTACAGATACGCAGTATTTT
CDR3: CASSSQGFLTDTQYF
size: .
V: TRBV7-9
length: 15
J: TRBJ2-3
D: .

DNA: TGTGCCAGCAGCCCCGGCTCTGGCAGGGTCAACGAGCAGTACTTC
CDR3: CASSPGSGRVNEQYF
size: .
V: TRBV5-4
length: 15
J: TRBJ2-7
D: .

DNA: TGTGCCAGCAGCCCCGGGACAGGGGGTGAAAAACTGTTTTTT
CDR3: CASSPGTGGEKLFF
size: .
V: TRBV3-1/TRBV3-2
length: 14
J: TRBJ1-4
D: TRBD1

DNA: TGTGCCAGCAGTGAGGGACTGACCTCAGGCCCCCAGCATTTT
CDR3: CASSEGLTSGPQHF
size: .
V: TRBV6-1
length: 14
J: TRBJ1-5
D: .

DNA: TGTGCCAGCAGCCGGTCGATCGATCCGATCGTGTACGAGCAGTACTTC
CDR3: CASSRSIDPIVYEQYF
size: many
V: TRBV7-2
length: 16
J: TRBJ2-7
D: .

DNA: TGTGCCACCAGTGATTTAGCGGGCTTTAGCTCCTACGAGCAGTACTTC
CDR3: CATSDLAGFSSYEQYF
size: .
V: TRBV24-1
length: 16
J: TRBJ2-7
D: .

DNA: TGTGCCAGCAGCCCAGGGGTGGCTGGCGGTCAGCCCCAGCATTTT
CDR3: CASSPGVAGGQPQHF
size: .
V: TRBV7-2
length: 15
J: TRBJ1-5
D: .

DNA: TGCGCCAGCAGCCCTCGGGCGGGGAACACCGGGGAGCTGTTTTTT
CDR3: CASSPRAGNTGELFF
size: .
V: TRBV4-1
length: 15
J: TRBJ2-2
D: .

DNA: TGTGCCAGCTCACCGGCAGGGGGCACGACAGATACGCAGTATTTT
CDR3: CASSPAGGTTDTQYF
size: .
V: TRBV18
length: 15
J: TRBJ2-3
D: TRBD1

DNA: TGTGCCAGCAGCCGGACAGGGTTTGGCTACACCTTC
CDR3: CASSRTGFGYTF
size: few
V: TRBV28
length: 12
J: TRBJ1-2
D: TRBD1

DNA: TGTGCCAGCAGCTTAACGGGGGACGAGCAGTACTTC
CDR3: CASSLTGDEQYF
size: few
V: TRBV7-9
length: 12
J: TRBJ2-7
D: .